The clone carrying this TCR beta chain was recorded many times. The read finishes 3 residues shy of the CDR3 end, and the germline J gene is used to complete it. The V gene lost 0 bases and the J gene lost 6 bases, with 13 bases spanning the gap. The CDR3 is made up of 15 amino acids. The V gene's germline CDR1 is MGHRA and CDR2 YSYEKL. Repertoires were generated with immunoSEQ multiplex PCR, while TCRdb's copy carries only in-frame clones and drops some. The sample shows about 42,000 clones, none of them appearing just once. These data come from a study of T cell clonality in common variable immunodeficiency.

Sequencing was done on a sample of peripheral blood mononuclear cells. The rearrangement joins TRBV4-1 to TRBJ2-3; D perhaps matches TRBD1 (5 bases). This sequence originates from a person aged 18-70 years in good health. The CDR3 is CASSQEGVLSDTQYF. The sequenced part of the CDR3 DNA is TGCGCCAGCAGCCAAGAAGGGGTCCTGAGCGATACG.